This T cell receptor beta chain originates from a study of blood T cell repertoires in COVID-19. Study at large: Whether acute or convalescent, the COVID-19 samples came from the United States, Italy and Spain. Nucleic acid was either cDNA or gDNA, and it came from T cells, B-cell-depleted T cells, or PBMCs.

Germline V gene data show CDR1 as SEHNR and CDR2 as FQNEAQ (reference sequence). The CDR3 is made up of 18 amino acids. The ends lost 5 bases at V and 3 bases at J; junction bases unmatched: 14. Per the study methods: Amplification of reference gene primers provided the estimated nucleated cell counts. Clones were sequenced by immunoSEQ multiplex PCR, and TCRdb holds only the in-frame ones, with some missing. Clone size and the V and J calls come from that table; the DNA yielded D and trimming. The data show roughly 160,000 clones, around 88% seen once. V is TRBV7-9 and J is TRBJ2-1; 9 positions agree with TRBD2. What was sequenced was peripheral blood. The origin of this receptor is a woman between 70 and 85 years old who had recovered from COVID-19. The DNA of the CDR3 is TGTGCCAGCAGCCCCCCGGGACTAGCCGGCGTGGGCTACAATGAGCAGTTCTTC. This gives the protein CASSPPGLAGVGYNEQFF.